This paragraph reports one T cell receptor beta chain. What it binds is not known. An end of the junction does not agree with germline; a read error may underlie this. Germline DNA was also extracted, and blood RNA derived from unsorted whole blood. The record originates from a study of tumor-infiltrating lymphocytes in primary liver carcinoma. General study points: Tumor top-250-clone fractions significantly exceeded those of blood (p = 0.039).

CDR1 and CDR2 (germline): MNHEY, SVGAGI. The CDR3 has 17 residues. A constant-region primer primed TCR beta cDNA synthesis from about 550 ng of total RNA. Sequencing libraries for TCR beta derived from three nested multiplex PCR rounds that used slightly modified ARM-PCR. In the first two PCR rounds, TRBV1-TRBV30 forward primers were paired with a C-beta reverse primer, and each round lasted approximately 10 cycles. TCRdb reanalysed the multiplex PCR reads using MiXCR and keeps one entry per CDR3 protein. The repertoire holds 330,000 or so distinct CDR3 sequences, with less than 70% as singletons. This clonotype was obtained from a man aged 40-49 years with primary liver carcinoma and hepatitis B virus infection. The chain joins TRBV6-5 to TRBJ2-2; 11 bases fit TRBD2. The sequenced material came from peripheral blood. CDR3 coding DNA: TGTGCCAGCAGTTCGGGACTAGCGGTGGTGAACACCGGGAAGCTGTTTTTT. It translates to CASSSGLAVVNTGKLFF.